A selection of T cell receptor beta chains follows, all from one sample in a study of identical twins. TCRdb used MiXCR to reprocess the 5' RACE reads, holding one entry per CDR3 protein. The sample lists over 550,000 distinct CDR3 sequences; roughly 7.1% were seen once. This sample also appeared in a second study, on yellow fever vaccine responses in identical twins.

Sequenced: PBMCs. The source is a woman younger than 35 in good health. Both conserved end residues are part of each CDR3. The D gene is left open where the match is weak. Size is stated for part of the rows, as once, few or many counts, or as a class when the clone is expanded.

TRBV4-2	TRBD2	TRBJ2-1	NA	TGTGCCAGCAGCCAGCCCGGGACTAGCCTGACCTACAATGAGCAGTTCTTC	CASSQPGTSLTYNEQFF
TRBV20-1	TRBD1	TRBJ2-7	few	TGCAGTGCTAGAGCCGACCGGGACAGGGGGCCCTGGGAGCAGTACTTC	CSARADRDRGPWEQYF
TRBV4-1	NA	TRBJ2-5	many	TGCGCCAGCAGCCAAGATCGAGGAAACCAAGAGACCCAGTACTTC	CASSQDRGNQETQYF
TRBV20-1	NA	TRBJ2-3	NA	TGCAGTGCTACTTTTGAGACGCAGTATTTT	CSATFETQYF
TRBV7-8	TRBD1	TRBJ2-5	NA	TGTGCCAGCAGCTTACCGGGACAGGGGAGGGAAGAGACCCAGTACTTC	CASSLPGQGREETQYF
TRBV6-1	NA	TRBJ1-1	many	TGTGCCAGCACGCCAGGTTGGGTGAACACTGAAGCTTTCTTT	CASTPGWVNTEAFF
TRBV6-1	NA	TRBJ1-6	few	TGTGCCAGCACCAAGTGGGGAAGGAATAATTCACCCCTCCACTTT	CASTKWGRNNSPLHF
TRBV3-1	TRBD1	TRBJ1-5	NA	TGTGCCAGCAGCCAAGCAGGGGGCGATCAGCCCCAGCATTTT	CASSQAGGDQPQHF
TRBV5-5	TRBD2	TRBJ2-1	few	TGTGCCAGCAGCTTGGTTAGCGGGGGGGCCTACAATGAGCAGTTCTTC	CASSLVSGGAYNEQFF
TRBV20-1	NA	TRBJ2-3	NA	TGCAGTGCTAGAGACATTACATATACAGATACGCAGTATTTT	CSARDITYTDTQYF
TRBV29-1	TRBD1	TRBJ1-5	many	TGCAGCGTTGCGGGACAGGGGGGCAATCAGCCCCAGCATTTT	CSVAGQGGNQPQHF
TRBV5-1	TRBD1	TRBJ2-1	few	TGCGCCAGCAGCTTACAGGGGAAGAATGAGCAGTTCTTC	CASSLQGKNEQFF
TRBV9	NA	TRBJ2-5	few	TGTGCCAGCAGCCCCCAGGGCAGACAAGAGACCCAGTACTTC	CASSPQGRQETQYF
TRBV10-3	TRBD1	TRBJ1-1	many	TGTGCCATCAGTGAGGACAGGGACACTGAAGCTTTCTTT	CAISEDRDTEAFF
TRBV29-1	NA	TRBJ1-2	many	TGCAGCGTTGGGGGACCCCTGGCAGGTCCCTATGGCTACACCTTC	CSVGGPLAGPYGYTF
TRBV12-3/TRBV12-4	TRBD1	TRBJ2-1	many	TGTGCCAGCAGCCACAGGACAGGGTCAGATGAGCAGTTCTTC	CASSHRTGSDEQFF
TRBV12-3/TRBV12-4	NA	TRBJ2-1	NA	TGTGCCAGCACCTCGCTCCGGGACCAGCGGTTCTTC	CASTSLRDQRFF
TRBV9	NA	TRBJ2-7	many	TGTGCCAGCAGCGCAGGCGGGACCGACTACGAGCAGTACTTC	CASSAGGTDYEQYF
TRBV20-1	NA	TRBJ2-2	many	TGCAGTGCTAGAGATGTGGTACTAGCCAACACCGGGGAGCTGTTTTTT	CSARDVVLANTGELFF
TRBV27	TRBD2	TRBJ2-7	few	TGTGCCAGCAGTCTTTGGCCCCCGAGTGCGGGAGGGAGGACCTACGAGCAGTACTTC	CASSLWPPSAGGRTYEQYF
TRBV6-4	NA	TRBJ2-1	NA	TGTGCCAGCAGTGAAGGCGGCAGGAAGCAGTTCTTC	CASSEGGRKQFF
TRBV29-1	TRBD1	TRBJ1-2	many	TGCAGCGTTGAGGGACAGCGCTATGGCTACACCTTC	CSVEGQRYGYTF
TRBV11-2	TRBD2	TRBJ2-3	few	TGTGCCAGCAGCTTAGAGCCGGGAGGTTTAGGAGATACGCAGTATTTT	CASSLEPGGLGDTQYF
TRBV3-1	NA	TRBJ2-4	many	TGTGCCAGCAGCCAAGATTGGAAGGGCGACATTCAGTACTTC	CASSQDWKGDIQYF
TRBV20-1	NA	TRBJ1-1	few	TGCAGTGCCAGGAGGGGGGCCACGAACACTGAAGCTTTCTTT	CSARRGATNTEAFF
TRBV6-2/TRBV6-3	NA	TRBJ1-2	few	TGTGCCAGCAGTTCTTATGGGGGCCCTAACTATGGCTACACCTTC	CASSSYGGPNYGYTF
TRBV3-1	NA	TRBJ2-7	few	TGTGCCAGCAGCCAAAACCCCCCCTACGAGCAGTACTTC	CASSQNPPYEQYF
TRBV13	TRBD2	TRBJ2-3	NA	TGTGCCAGCAGCTTAGCCCCCCCGGGAACTAGCGGGGGGACAGATACGCAGTATTTT	CASSLAPPGTSGGTDTQYF
TRBV7-9	NA	TRBJ2-2	many	TGTGCCAGCAGTCATAACACCGGGGAGCTGTTTTTT	CASSHNTGELFF
TRBV12-3/TRBV12-4	NA	TRBJ1-1	many	TGTGCCAGCAGTTTCCGACAGGTCGCTGAAGCTTTCTTT	CASSFRQVAEAFF
TRBV5-6	NA	TRBJ2-1	few	TGTGCCAGCAGCTTTGCCCCCTCTGGGGAGCAGTTCTTC	CASSFAPSGEQFF
TRBV2	NA	TRBJ2-3	NA	TGTGCCAGCAGTCCATCAGTGGAAGATACGCAGTATTTT	CASSPSVEDTQYF
TRBV19	NA	TRBJ2-7	many	TGTGCCAGTTCAAGGGCCGACGAGCAGTACTTC	CASSRADEQYF
TRBV29-1	NA	TRBJ1-1	few	TGCAGCGTTGAGGTGGGAATGAACACTGAAGCTTTCTTT	CSVEVGMNTEAFF
TRBV9	NA	TRBJ2-6	few	TGTGCCAGCAGCGTTAACCCTCATGGGGCCAACGTCCTGACTTTC	CASSVNPHGANVLTF
TRBV6-6	NA	TRBJ2-3	few	TGTGCCAGCAGTACGGTGATTCAGGAGGCGCAGTATTTT	CASSTVIQEAQYF
TRBV20-1	NA	TRBJ2-1	many	TGCAGTGCTCCCCTTGGTGTCTTC	CSAPLGVF
TRBV12-3/TRBV12-4	NA	TRBJ1-5	few	TGTGCCAGCAGTTTAGGGAGACACTTCTCCGGGCCCCAGCATTTT	CASSLGRHFSGPQHF
TRBV3-1	NA	TRBJ1-2	many	TGTGCCAGCAGCCAGGGAGACTATGGCTACACCTTC	CASSQGDYGYTF
TRBV20-1	TRBD2	TRBJ2-3	few	TGCAGTGCTGGGGGGGGAGTGGGCCCCGCAGATACGCAGTATTTT	CSAGGGVGPADTQYF
TRBV24-1	NA	TRBJ2-2	few	TGTGCCACCAGTGATGCCACCGGGGAGCTGTTTTTT	CATSDATGELFF
TRBV20-1	TRBD1	TRBJ1-1	few	TGCAGTGCTAGAGCTGGGACAGGGGGCGGGGAAGCTTTCTTT	CSARAGTGGGEAFF
TRBV12-3/TRBV12-4	NA	TRBJ1-5	many	TGTGCCAGCAGGAAACAGGCGGCGAGCAATCAGCCCCAGCATTTT	CASRKQAASNQPQHF
TRBV5-1	TRBD1	TRBJ2-7	few	TGCGCCAGCAGCGTCTCTCTGACAGGGGGAGATTACGAGCAGTACTTC	CASSVSLTGGDYEQYF
TRBV6-5	TRBD1	TRBJ2-5	many	TGTGCCAGCAGTTACGGGACAGGGAATCAAGAGACCCAGTACTTC	CASSYGTGNQETQYF
TRBV5-1	NA	TRBJ2-5	NA	TGCGCCAGCAGCAGTGGAGGGACACTCTACCAAGAGACCCAGTACTTC	CASSSGGTLYQETQYF
TRBV7-6	TRBD2	TRBJ2-7	few	TGTGCCAGCAGCTTAGGGGGACTAGCAAGTTCCTACGAGCAGTACTTC	CASSLGGLASSYEQYF
TRBV3-1	TRBD2	TRBJ2-3	NA	TGTGCCAGCAGACCACGGACTAGCGGACTTTCGTCGGATACGCAGTATTTT	CASRPRTSGLSSDTQYF
TRBV10-3	TRBD1	TRBJ1-2	many	TGTGCCATCAAGGGGACAGGCTATGGCTACACCTTC	CAIKGTGYGYTF
TRBV7-2	NA	TRBJ2-3	many	TGTGCCAGCAATACGGTGGGGCTTGTTGCAGATACGCAGTATTTT	CASNTVGLVADTQYF
TRBV12-3/TRBV12-4	NA	TRBJ2-1	NA	TGTGCCAGCAGCGCGACGACGACAGAACAGTTCTTC	CASSATTTEQFF
TRBV27	TRBD2	TRBJ2-3	many	TGTGCCAGCAGCCAAAGAACCTCTAGCGGGGGAGGCACAGATACGCAGTATTTT	CASSQRTSSGGGTDTQYF
TRBV6-1	NA	TRBJ2-2	NA	TGTGCCAGCAACACACCTAGCGTGGGATACACCGGGGAGCTGTTTTTT	CASNTPSVGYTGELFF
TRBV20-1	TRBD1	TRBJ2-3	NA	TGCAGTGCGGTTGGTGGGACAGGTTACCGCACAGATACGCAGTATTTT	CSAVGGTGYRTDTQYF
TRBV19	NA	TRBJ1-1	few	TGTGCCAGTAGTATATTGGCCTCAAAGGCCGATACTGAAGCTTTCTTT	CASSILASKADTEAFF
TRBV20-1	TRBD2	TRBJ2-1	many	TGCAGTGCAGCACTCGCGGGGGGTTTCTACAATGAGCAGTTCTTC	CSAALAGGFYNEQFF
TRBV5-6	TRBD2	TRBJ2-1	few	TGTGCCAGCAACCTGATAGGGGAGGGGAGAAATGAGCAGTTCTTC	CASNLIGEGRNEQFF
TRBV28	TRBD2	TRBJ2-3	many	TGTGCCAGCAGTTTCCCCCTCTGGGGGGGGAAATCTAGCACAGATACGCAGTATTTT	CASSFPLWGGKSSTDTQYF
TRBV10-3	NA	TRBJ2-5	few	TGTGCCATTAAAAGCGGGACAGGAGAGACCCAGTACTTC	CAIKSGTGETQYF
TRBV4-2	NA	TRBJ1-2	NA	TGTGCCAGCAGCCAATCCCCAGGGGTGAACTATGGCTACACCTTC	CASSQSPGVNYGYTF